This is a list of T cell receptor beta chains from one sample in a study of T cell responses to AZD1222 COVID-19 vaccine. Assay used: immunoSEQ multiplex PCR; TCRdb lists only in-frame clones, some missing. The data show around 160,000 clones, 88% seen once. The specimen was peripheral blood, collected on day 0 of AZD1222 vaccination. Receptor source: an adult in good health. CDR3s include the opening cysteine and the closing phenylalanine or tryptophan. The D gene is left open where the match is weak. Size is omitted from some rows. Given values are once, few, many or a class for expanded clones.

J	V	size	D	DNA	CDR3
TRBJ2-1	TRBV7-2	.	.	TGTGCCAGCAGCTCAAGGGGGTATGACAATGAGCAGTTCTTC	CASSSRGYDNEQFF
TRBJ1-1	TRBV30	.	.	TGTGCCTGGAGTGCCCTGGGGGTCTGGGGAGTGGAGGACACTGAAGCTTTCTTT	CAWSALGVWGVEDTEAFF
TRBJ1-2	TRBV2	.	.	TGTGCCAGCAGTGGGGCCTCCCCCTATGGCTACACCTTC	CASSGASPYGYTF
TRBJ1-4	TRBV27	.	TRBD1	TGTGCCAGCAGTTTAGCGCGGGACAGGGCGAATAATGAAAAACTGTTTTTT	CASSLARDRANNEKLFF
TRBJ2-5	TRBV19	.	.	TGTGCCAGTACGCGGGGGCCGTACCAAGAGACCCAGTACTTC	CASTRGPYQETQYF
TRBJ2-5	TRBV30	.	TRBD2	TGTGCCTATGACACCCGGACTAGCGGGTCCCAAGAGACCCAGTACTTC	CAYDTRTSGSQETQYF
TRBJ1-1	TRBV12-5	.	.	TGTGCTAGTGGGCCCAGGGTTAGGACTGAAGCTTTCTTT	CASGPRVRTEAFF
TRBJ1-2	TRBV10-3	.	TRBD1	TGTGCCATCAGTGAGTTGATGGGTGGAACGGGACAGAATTATGGCTACACCTTC	CAISELMGGTGQNYGYTF
TRBJ1-2	TRBV6-5	.	TRBD1	TGTGCCAGCAGTCGGGACAGGGTGAACTATGGCTACACCTTC	CASSRDRVNYGYTF
TRBJ2-7	TRBV3-1/TRBV3-2	.	.	TGTGCCAGCAGCCAAGGTCCGGGGCCCTCCTACGAGCAGTACTTC	CASSQGPGPSYEQYF
TRBJ1-6	TRBV10-3	.	.	TGTGCCATCAGTGACTCACAGCCGGGGGGCGCTTCACCCCTCCACTTT	CAISDSQPGGASPLHF
TRBJ2-2	TRBV27	.	.	TGTGCCAGCAGTTTAGGGGCAGGGGTGGCCGGGGAGCTGTTTTTT	CASSLGAGVAGELFF
TRBJ1-2	TRBV24-1	.	.	TGTGCCACCAGTGGACCGGGCGATGGCTACACCTTC	CATSGPGDGYTF
TRBJ2-3	TRBV4-1	.	.	TGCGCCAGCAGCCAAGACGACAAGGGGACCGCGCAGTATTTT	CASSQDDKGTAQYF
TRBJ2-7	TRBV2	once	.	TGTGCCAGCCTCCGAACCGGGGGCTACGAGCAGTACTTC	CASLRTGGYEQYF
TRBJ1-5	TRBV9	.	.	TGTGCCAGCAGCGCGACAGAAAATCAGCCCCAGCATTTT	CASSATENQPQHF
TRBJ1-2	TRBV4-2	.	.	TGTGCCACGGGGGGACCCAGGGACTATGGCTACACCTTC	CATGGPRDYGYTF
TRBJ1-3	TRBV27	.	TRBD1	TGTGCCAGCAGCTACTACAGGGGTAACACCATATATTTT	CASSYYRGNTIYF
TRBJ1-2	TRBV7-3	.	.	TGTGCCAGCAGGTCCACTTCGGGGACTAACTATGGCTACACCTTC	CASRSTSGTNYGYTF
TRBJ2-2	TRBV9	.	.	TGTGCCAGCAGCCCACCTCCGGGTCAAAAATTGTCGAACACCGGGGAGCTGTTTTTT	CASSPPPGQKLSNTGELFF
TRBJ2-3	TRBV5-8	.	.	TGTGCCAGCAGCTTGGGGAAGGATTATACCACAGATACGCAGTATTTT	CASSLGKDYTTDTQYF
TRBJ2-1	TRBV14	.	.	TGTGCCAGCAGCCAAGATCAGGCCGGGGGCAATGAGCAGTTCTTC	CASSQDQAGGNEQFF
TRBJ2-3	TRBV9	.	TRBD1	TGTGCCAGCAGCGTAGTGGGGCAGGGGGCGGCAGATACGCAGTATTTT	CASSVVGQGAADTQYF
TRBJ2-5	TRBV18	.	.	TGTGCCAGCTCACCTCCCACACAAGAGACCCAGTACTTC	CASSPPTQETQYF
TRBJ1-2	TRBV7-9	.	.	TGTGCCAGCAGCTCGTCGAGACAGGCCTGGGGCTATGGCTACACCTTC	CASSSSRQAWGYGYTF
TRBJ2-1	TRBV18	.	TRBD2	TGTGCCAGCTCACCAAGGTCTAAGAGCGGGATAATCTACAATGAGCAGTTCTTC	CASSPRSKSGIIYNEQFF
TRBJ2-5	TRBV11-2	once	.	TGTGCCAGCAGCTTAGGGGTTTTGGGCTCCGAGACCCAGTACTTC	CASSLGVLGSETQYF
TRBJ1-2	TRBV14	.	.	TGTGCCAGCAGCCAAGCCGTCGGGGGGCGAGGCTATGGCTACACCTTC	CASSQAVGGRGYGYTF
TRBJ1-1	TRBV18	.	TRBD1	TGTGCCAGCTCACCGCTACAGGGGACGGAGAACACTGAAGCTTTCTTT	CASSPLQGTENTEAFF
TRBJ2-3	TRBV5-1	once	.	TGCGCCAGCAGTCCAAACGGACCCTCATCCTCAGCAGATACGCAGTATTTT	CASSPNGPSSSADTQYF
TRBJ1-1	TRBV5-1	.	TRBD1	TGCGCCAGCAGGGGGCGGACAGGGCTACCCCCTAACACTGAAGCTTTCTTT	CASRGRTGLPPNTEAFF
TRBJ1-5	TRBV7-2	.	.	TGTGCCAGCAGGGATGGCAGGGCTAGCAATCAGCCCCAGCATTTT	CASRDGRASNQPQHF
TRBJ1-4	TRBV27	.	.	TGTGCCAGCAGTGCCACTATCGCCGCGAATGAAAAACTGTTTTTT	CASSATIAANEKLFF
TRBJ1-4	TRBV4-1	.	TRBD1	TGCGCCAGCGGACAGGGCCCAACTAATGAAAAACTGTTTTTT	CASGQGPTNEKLFF
TRBJ2-2	TRBV14	few	.	TGTGCCAGCAGCCCCATTGGCGGACTGAGCGCGAACACCGGGGAGCTGTTTTTT	CASSPIGGLSANTGELFF
TRBJ1-2	TRBV5-1	.	TRBD1	TGCGCCAGCAGCACAGAGGGACAGGGGGGCTATGGCTACACCTTC	CASSTEGQGGYGYTF
TRBJ1-1	TRBV7-3	.	.	TGTGCCAGCAGCTTTACACAGCGCACTGAAGCTTTCTTT	CASSFTQRTEAFF
TRBJ1-5	TRBV3-1/TRBV3-2	.	.	TGTGCCAGCAGCCAAGATACGAATGGGGTTCAGCCCCAGCATTTT	CASSQDTNGVQPQHF
TRBJ2-7	TRBV5-1	.	.	TGCGCCAGCAGCTTGGCCGGGACGGCCTCCCACGAGCAGTACTTC	CASSLAGTASHEQYF
TRBJ1-6	TRBV6-5	.	TRBD1	TGTGCCAGCAGCCCACAGGGGGGTAATTCACCCCTCCACTTT	CASSPQGGNSPLHF
TRBJ1-2	TRBV7-2	once	TRBD1	TGTGCCAGCAGCCCGACAGGGGGCGCAGGCTATGGCTACACCTTC	CASSPTGGAGYGYTF
TRBJ1-1	TRBV5-4	.	TRBD1	TGTGCCAGCAGCAGGAGGGGGCAGAACACTGAAGCTTTCTTT	CASSRRGQNTEAFF
TRBJ2-7	TRBV5-4	.	TRBD1	TGTGCCAGCAGCTTTGACAGGGTACTCTACGAGCAGTACTTC	CASSFDRVLYEQYF
TRBJ2-7	TRBV7-9	.	.	TGTGCCAGCAGCCGGGCAGGGCTCCACGAGCAGTACTTC	CASSRAGLHEQYF
TRBJ2-7	TRBV19	few	.	TGTGCCAGTAGTATGGGAGATCTCGGGGAGCAGTACTTC	CASSMGDLGEQYF
TRBJ1-2	TRBV10-3	.	.	TGTGCCATCAGTGAGGCAGACAGTTACTATGGCTACACCTTC	CAISEADSYYGYTF
TRBJ1-6	TRBV18	.	.	TGTGCCAGCTCACCGGAACTGAAGAATTCACCCCTCCACTTT	CASSPELKNSPLHF
TRBJ1-6	TRBV6-5	.	TRBD1	TGTGCCAGCGGCCGGGACAGGGGCAATTCACCCCTCCACTTT	CASGRDRGNSPLHF